This section outlines one T cell receptor beta chain sequence together with its context. Its antigen is not yet known. The record has no base qualities; no much larger clone is one base away. The library was obtained by the immunoSEQ multiplex PCR assay. For the multiplex PCR, a mixture combining 60 forward primers for TCR Vbeta segments and 13 reverse primers for TCR Jbeta segments was used. The CDR3 region of rearranged TCR beta genes was amplified from genomic DNA by a multiplex PCR assay. The Illumina HiSeq System was used to sequence the amplified TCR beta libraries as 87-base-pair reads. The published analysis was carried out like this. A later analysis tallied 70 million to 100 million unique TCR beta chains across the roughly 610 repertoires, and approximately 12 million of those chains were shared by two or more donors. Raw reads were error-corrected and collapsed into unique sequences by a nearest-neighbor algorithm in which closely related sequences were merged to remove PCR and sequencing errors. To assign V, D and J gene segments, CDR3 sequences were aligned to IMGT reference sequences. For a sequence to be retained, a match of at least six nucleotides to both a V gene segment and a J gene segment was required. Rearrangements were classified as productive when the CDR3 lacked stop codons and remained in frame with V and J, and all other rearrangements were classified as non-productive. CDR3 was defined by IMGT convention, running from the second conserved V-encoded cysteine to the conserved J-encoded phenylalanine. In an earlier analysis of 587 of the donors, sequences lacking an unambiguous match to a single V gene segment were excluded. In an earlier analysis of a few hundred of the donors, V segments were called functional above 56.7% productive rearrangements and were called segregating when the between-donor standard deviation exceeded 5%. A statistical classification framework was developed to diagnose cytomegalovirus status using the catalog of TCR beta chain sequences. In a later analysis, V and J genes were assigned by comparing TCR nucleotide sequences against IMGT/GENE-DB human TR gene sequences. A later analysis assigned CDR3 sequences and most-parsimonious VDJ recombination scenarios with the TCRdist pipeline. In a later analysis, every TCR beta chain was defined by the combination of its CDR3 amino acid sequence and its V-gene family, and reads without a unique V-gene family were dropped. To address suspected cross-contamination and a sequencing artifact, a later analysis removed 450 to 700 highly shared, low-generation-probability nucleotide sequences. A later analysis calculated a clonal expansion index for each public chain from normalized within-repertoire ranks of inferred template counts. A later analysis computed generation probabilities with a VDJ recombination model fitted to out-of-frame rearrangements, and checked the results against IGoR. A later analysis scored TCR-TCR, TCR-HLA and TCR-CMV co-occurrence with hypergeometric tests, applying a repertoire-size bias correction to TCR pairs. A later analysis estimated false discovery rates by permuting HLA or CMV assignments 20 times. A later analysis grouped co-occurring TCRs with DBSCAN, adding TCRdist sequence similarity when clustering within HLA-allele-positive subsets. Repertoires with fewer than 30,000 or more than 120,000 public chains, plus five repertoires with anomalous nucleotide sharing, were excluded from co-occurrence clustering. The clones in this table, taken by TCRdb from immuneACCESS, are in-frame only. Not every clone is retained; where verified, under half of the shortfall comes from an unresolved V gene, and the cause of the rest is unknown. The V and J calls and clone size are taken from that table; D and trimming were inferred from the DNA. The sample contains 80,000 to 95,000 clones, roughly 80% of them found a single time. Around 15% of the sample is taken by the ten largest.

V loses 5 bases, J loses 3 bases, and the germline ends lie 8 bases apart. The CDR3 has 12 amino acids, counting the end cysteine and phenylalanine. Just CDR3 DNA is preserved here, 36 bases in frame from base 1. Sequences SGHAT (CDR1) and FQDESV (CDR2) are obtained from the germline V gene (reference sequence). In total, approximately 700 healthy bone marrow donors made up the cohort. At the time of sampling, every cohort member was nominally healthy, though immune exposures that went unrecorded were likely present. The donor tested CMV seropositive, placing the donor among the approximately 310 seropositive members of the cohort. A peripheral blood sample was collected from each donor, and TCR beta sequencing was performed on peripheral blood mononuclear cells. Genomic DNA extraction from the blood cell samples was performed with the Qiagen DNeasy Blood Extraction Kit. The data are from a study of cytomegalovirus exposure and HLA in healthy donors (TCRdb year 2017). Background on the whole study: In an earlier analysis of about 560 of the donors, 276 Gb of sequence data and 100 million or so unique TCR beta sequences from about 190 million T cells were reported. About 280 gigabases of sequencing data and around 85 million unique TCR sequences made up an early release that covered 500 to 650 HLA-typed donors. Of the approximately 400 genotyped donors, less than 90% were placed in the genetic ancestry cluster associated with self-reported Caucasian donors. The study aimed to test whether cataloging public T cell receptors could reveal signatures of past pathogen exposure. The study profiled the T cell repertoires of 666 subjects by immunosequencing and related them to cytomegalovirus serostatus. Along with the roughly 670-subject first cohort, a separate validation cohort of approximately 110 different subjects was used. High-throughput TCR immunosequencing, statistical association of individual TCRs with disease status, and machine learning were combined to predict cytomegalovirus infection status. In a later analysis, previously published TCR beta repertoires from 550 to 700 donors were re-analyzed and high-resolution HLA genotyping was added so that TCR occurrence patterns could be studied. Rather than using new phenotypic data, the later analysis identified candidate immune exposures from TCR beta sequences and from how often those sequences occurred across donors. To decide whether each TCR beta V gene segment behaved as functional or pseudogenic, an earlier analysis of some 600 of the donors relied on high-throughput TCR beta sequencing. Alongside the repertoire data, information on donor age, sex, ethnicity and CMV serostatus was compiled. Genome-wide SNP genotypes for about three fifths of the roughly 700 donors were used in a later genetic analysis, which treated that subset as a discovery cohort. Every discovery cohort repertoire had been produced on one sequencing platform. HLA typing covered class I and class II loci at four-digit resolution. The number of donors typed differed by locus, with about 629-640 for A, B, C, DRB1 and DQB1, around 500 for DQA1, under 610 for DPA1, and about 450 for DPB1. About five DR-DQ haplotypes were handled as single units for association and clustering, since linkage in the cohort was strong. Across some 400 genotyped donors of the cohort, an average of roughly 250,000 unique TCR beta nucleotide sequences per donor were sequenced, and roughly 17% of those sequences were non-productive. The study at large found these results: An association between a missense DCLRE1C variant and V-gene and J-gene trimming of TCR beta chains was found in a later genetic analysis and replicated in an independent cohort. A further reported finding was that TCR beta sequences accurately predicted the HLA-A and HLA-B alleles for most subjects in the first cohort. HLA typing was unavailable for some donors at each locus, so association tests used only the typed subset. Strong co-occurrence of HLA alleles, especially DR and DQ, made assigning TCR associations to individual alleles difficult. Some IMGT-functional V segments, including TRBV6-2 and TRBV6-3, could not be distinguished by the 87-base-pair reads and were therefore excluded. Because counts were too low, seventeen rarely observed V segments, including chromosome 9 orphons, were excluded from the earlier analysis of around 590 of the donors. The sequencing pipeline was judged likely to have produced a cluster of highly shared sequence variants as a technical artifact. A later analysis associated about 18,000 TCR beta sequences with specific HLA alleles at a false discovery rate of 0.05. A total of 150 or so TCR beta chains were listed by the study as associated with cytomegalovirus. Most TCR sequences were seen in very few donors, while some public TCRs were found in many individuals. In an earlier analysis of a few hundred of the donors, most TCR beta V segments were observed in productive rearrangements about 87% or about 30% of the time, broadly matching IMGT annotations. Only TCR beta chains were sequenced in this cohort, and the absence of alpha or paired-chain data limited detectable features. Cytomegalovirus status was reported to be diagnosed by the classifier with high specificity and sensitivity in both the original and validation cohorts. Correlated functional status among segregating V segments might be attributable to linkage disequilibrium, but an unknown experimental factor could not be ruled out. In a later analysis, several top co-occurrence clusters were reported to appear linked to parvovirus B19, influenza, CMV and Epstein-Barr virus. For the cohort, immune exposure information was limited to CMV serostatus. In a later analysis, most CMV-associated TCR beta chains were found to appear HLA-restricted, with HLA associations seemingly driven largely by CMV exposure. A later analysis found that HLA-associated TCR beta chains were more clonally expanded and had lower generation probabilities than equally common non-associated chains. Roughly uniform sequencing depth across donors was assumed in presence/absence analyses, although this assumption may not hold. The authors suggested that the approach could potentially be extended to other disease states and immunological phenotypes. A few of the identified cytomegalovirus-associated TCR beta chains were confirmed in vitro to be specific for cytomegalovirus antigens. According to a later genetic analysis, donors in an Asian-associated ancestry cluster had fewer N-insertions in productive TCRs than the approximately 670-donor mean. In a later analysis, TCR association rates were found to vary across HLA loci, with the most associated TCRs seen for DRB1 alleles and the fewest for HLA-C alleles.

The chain links TRBV11-1 with TRBJ2-7, and TRBD1 may be the D gene, going by 5 matching bases. The sequence derives from a woman in her 40s in good health and CMV-seropositive. The material sequenced was PBMCs. The CDR3 protein is CASSRTNYEQYF. The DNA is as follows: TGTGCCAGCAGCCGGACAAACTACGAGCAGTACTTC.